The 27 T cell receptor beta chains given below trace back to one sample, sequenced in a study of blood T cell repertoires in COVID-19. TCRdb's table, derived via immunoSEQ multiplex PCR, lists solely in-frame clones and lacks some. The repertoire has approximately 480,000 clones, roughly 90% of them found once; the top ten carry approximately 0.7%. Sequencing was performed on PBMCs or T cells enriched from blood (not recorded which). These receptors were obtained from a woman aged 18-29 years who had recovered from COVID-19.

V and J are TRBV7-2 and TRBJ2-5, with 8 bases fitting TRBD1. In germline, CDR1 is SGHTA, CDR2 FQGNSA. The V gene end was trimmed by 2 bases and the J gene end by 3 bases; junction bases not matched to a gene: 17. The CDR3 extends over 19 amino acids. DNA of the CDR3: TGTGCCAGCAGCTTAACGGGGTTGACAGAACAGGGGGTGGAAGAGACCCAGTACTTC. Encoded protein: CASSLTGLTEQGVEETQYF.

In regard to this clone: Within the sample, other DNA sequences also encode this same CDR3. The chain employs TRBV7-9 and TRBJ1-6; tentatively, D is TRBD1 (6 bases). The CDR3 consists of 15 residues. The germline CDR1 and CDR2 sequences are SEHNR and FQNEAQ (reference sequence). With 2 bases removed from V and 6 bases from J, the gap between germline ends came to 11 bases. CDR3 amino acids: CASSLMTGLNSPLHF. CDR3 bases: TGTGCCAGCAGCTTAATGACAGGCCTTAATTCACCCCTCCACTTT.

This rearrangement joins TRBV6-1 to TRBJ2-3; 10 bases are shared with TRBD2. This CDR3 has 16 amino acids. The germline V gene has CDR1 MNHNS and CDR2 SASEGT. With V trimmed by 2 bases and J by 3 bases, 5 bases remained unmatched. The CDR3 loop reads CASSESGGAGTDTQYF. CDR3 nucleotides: TGTGCCAGCAGTGAAAGCGGGGGGGCAGGAACAGATACGCAGTATTTT.

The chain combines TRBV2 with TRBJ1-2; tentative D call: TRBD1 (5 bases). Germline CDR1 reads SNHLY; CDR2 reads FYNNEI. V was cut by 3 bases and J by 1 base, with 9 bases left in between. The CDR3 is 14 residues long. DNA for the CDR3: TGTGCCAGCAGTGATGACAGATTTAACTATGGCTACACCTTC. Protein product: CASSDDRFNYGYTF.

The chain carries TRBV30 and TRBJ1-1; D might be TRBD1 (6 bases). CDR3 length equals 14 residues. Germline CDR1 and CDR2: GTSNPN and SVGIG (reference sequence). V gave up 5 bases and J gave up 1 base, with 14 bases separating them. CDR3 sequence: CAWATLDRNTEAFF. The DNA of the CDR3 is TGTGCCTGGGCGACCTTGGACAGGAACACTGAAGCTTTCTTT. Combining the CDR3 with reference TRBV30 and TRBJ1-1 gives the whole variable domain SQTIHQWPATLVQPVGSPLSLECTVEGTSNPNLYWYRQAAGRGLQLLFYSVGIGQISSEVPQNLSASRPQDRQFILSSKKLLLSDSGFYLCAWATLDRNTEAFFGQGTRLTVV.

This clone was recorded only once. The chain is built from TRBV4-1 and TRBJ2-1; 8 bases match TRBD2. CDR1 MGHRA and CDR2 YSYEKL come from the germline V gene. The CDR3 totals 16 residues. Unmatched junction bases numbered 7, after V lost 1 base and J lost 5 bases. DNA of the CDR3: TGCGCCAGCAGCCAAGGGGCGGGGGGCCTACACAATGAGCAGTTCTTC. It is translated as CASSQGAGGLHNEQFF.

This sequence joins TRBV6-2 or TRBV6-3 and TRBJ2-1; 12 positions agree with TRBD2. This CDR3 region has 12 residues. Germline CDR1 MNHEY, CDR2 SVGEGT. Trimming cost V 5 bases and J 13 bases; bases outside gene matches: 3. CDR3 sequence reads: CASSTSGGYQFF. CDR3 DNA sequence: TGTGCCAGCAGTACTAGCGGGGGGTACCAGTTCTTC.

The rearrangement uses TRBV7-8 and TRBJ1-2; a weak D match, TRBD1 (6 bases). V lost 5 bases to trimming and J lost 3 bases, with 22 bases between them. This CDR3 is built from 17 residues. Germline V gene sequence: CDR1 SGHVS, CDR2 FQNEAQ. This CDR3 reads CASSPSTGPDRHYGYTF. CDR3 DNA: TGTGCCAGCAGCCCCTCGACCGGACCAGACAGGCACTATGGCTACACCTTC.

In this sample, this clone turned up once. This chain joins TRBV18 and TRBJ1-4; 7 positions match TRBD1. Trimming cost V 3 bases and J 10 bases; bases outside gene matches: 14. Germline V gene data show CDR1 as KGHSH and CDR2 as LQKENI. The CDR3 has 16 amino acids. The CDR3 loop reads CASSPSFGTEGGKLFF. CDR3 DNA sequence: TGTGCCAGCTCACCTTCTTTCGGGACAGAGGGAGGAAAACTGTTTTTT.

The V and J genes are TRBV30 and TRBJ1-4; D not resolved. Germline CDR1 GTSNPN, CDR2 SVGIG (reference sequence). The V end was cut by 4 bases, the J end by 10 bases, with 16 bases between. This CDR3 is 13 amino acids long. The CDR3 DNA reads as TGTGCCTGGAATTTGGGTGGCGCGGGAAAACTGTTTTTT. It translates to CAWNLGGAGKLFF.

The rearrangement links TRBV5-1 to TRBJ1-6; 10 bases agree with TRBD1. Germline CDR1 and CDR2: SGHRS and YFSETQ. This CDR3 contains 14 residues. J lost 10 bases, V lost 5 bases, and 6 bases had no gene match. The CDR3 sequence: CASRTGQGKSPLHF. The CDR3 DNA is TGCGCCAGCAGGACGGGACAGGGGAAATCACCCCTCCACTTT.

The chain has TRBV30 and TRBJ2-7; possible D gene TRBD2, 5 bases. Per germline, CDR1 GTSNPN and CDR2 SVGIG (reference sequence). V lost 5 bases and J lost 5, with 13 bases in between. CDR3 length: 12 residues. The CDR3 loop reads CAWGGLPDEQYF. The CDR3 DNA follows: TGTGCCTGGGGTGGACTGCCTGACGAGCAGTACTTC.

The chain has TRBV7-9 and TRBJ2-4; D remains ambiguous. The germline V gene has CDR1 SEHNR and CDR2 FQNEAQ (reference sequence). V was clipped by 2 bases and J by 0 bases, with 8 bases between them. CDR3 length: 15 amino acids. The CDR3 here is CASSLSGLAKNIQYF. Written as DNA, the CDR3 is TGTGCCAGCAGCTTATCAGGTCTAGCCAAAAACATTCAGTACTTC.

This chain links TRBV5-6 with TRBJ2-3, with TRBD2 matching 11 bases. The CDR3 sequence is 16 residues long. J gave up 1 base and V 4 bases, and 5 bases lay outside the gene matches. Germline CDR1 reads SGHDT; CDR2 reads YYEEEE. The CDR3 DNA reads TGTGCCAGCAGCCCCATAGCGGGGGGGGGCACAGATACGCAGTATTTT. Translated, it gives CASSPIAGGGTDTQYF.

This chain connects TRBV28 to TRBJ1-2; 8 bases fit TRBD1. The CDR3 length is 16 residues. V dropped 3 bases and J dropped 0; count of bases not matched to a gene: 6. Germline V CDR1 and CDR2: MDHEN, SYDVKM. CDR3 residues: CASSFLDRAANYGYTF. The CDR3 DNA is TGTGCCAGCAGTTTTTTGGACAGGGCGGCTAACTATGGCTACACCTTC.

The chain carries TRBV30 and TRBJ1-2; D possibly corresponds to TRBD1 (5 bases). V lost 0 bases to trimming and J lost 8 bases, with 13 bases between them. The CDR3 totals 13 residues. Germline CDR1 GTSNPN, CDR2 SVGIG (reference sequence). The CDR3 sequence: CAWSVSGGKGYTF. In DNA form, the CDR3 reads TGTGCCTGGAGTGTATCCGGGGGGAAGGGCTACACCTTC. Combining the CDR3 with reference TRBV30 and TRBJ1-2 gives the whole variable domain SQTIHQWPATLVQPVGSPLSLECTVEGTSNPNLYWYRQAAGRGLQLLFYSVGIGQISSEVPQNLSASRPQDRQFILSSKKLLLSDSGFYLCAWSVSGGKGYTFGSGTRLTVV.

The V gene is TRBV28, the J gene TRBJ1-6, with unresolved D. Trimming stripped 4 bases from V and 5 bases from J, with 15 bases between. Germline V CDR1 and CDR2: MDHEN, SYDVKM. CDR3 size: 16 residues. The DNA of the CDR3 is TGTGCCAGCAGTTCCCTCCTCGGGGAGAATAATTCACCCCTCCACTTT. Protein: CASSSLLGENNSPLHF.

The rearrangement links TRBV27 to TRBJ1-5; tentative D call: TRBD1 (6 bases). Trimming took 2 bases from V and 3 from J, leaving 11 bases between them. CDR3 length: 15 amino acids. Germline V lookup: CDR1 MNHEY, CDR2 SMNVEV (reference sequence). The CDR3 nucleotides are TGTGCCAGCAGTTTAATACGGGACACCAATCAGCCCCAGCATTTT. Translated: CASSLIRDTNQPQHF.

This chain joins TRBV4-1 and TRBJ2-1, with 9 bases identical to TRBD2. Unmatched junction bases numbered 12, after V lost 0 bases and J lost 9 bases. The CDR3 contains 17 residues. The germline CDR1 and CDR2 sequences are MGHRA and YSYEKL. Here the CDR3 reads CASSQEGPDAGGLEQFF. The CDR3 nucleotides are TGCGCCAGCAGCCAAGAGGGCCCGGATGCGGGGGGGCTTGAGCAGTTCTTC.

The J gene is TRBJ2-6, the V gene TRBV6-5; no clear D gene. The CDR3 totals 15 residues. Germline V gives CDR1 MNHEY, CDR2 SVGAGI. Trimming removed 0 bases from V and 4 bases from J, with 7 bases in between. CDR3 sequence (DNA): TGTGCCAGCAGTTACTCCGCACTCGGGGCCAACGTCCTGACTTTC. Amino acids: CASSYSALGANVLTF.

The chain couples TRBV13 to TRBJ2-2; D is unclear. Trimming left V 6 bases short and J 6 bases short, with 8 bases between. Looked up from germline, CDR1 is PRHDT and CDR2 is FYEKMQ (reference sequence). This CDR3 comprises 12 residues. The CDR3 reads CASSYGPGELFF. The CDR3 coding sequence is TGTGCCAGCAGTTATGGCCCCGGGGAGCTGTTTTTT. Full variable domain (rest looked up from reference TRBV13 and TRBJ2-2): AAGVIQSPRHLIKEKRETATLKCYPIPRHDTVYWYQQGPGQDPQFLISFYEKMQSDKGSIPDRFSAQQFSDYHSELNMSSLELGDSALYFCASSYGPGELFFGEGSRLTVL.

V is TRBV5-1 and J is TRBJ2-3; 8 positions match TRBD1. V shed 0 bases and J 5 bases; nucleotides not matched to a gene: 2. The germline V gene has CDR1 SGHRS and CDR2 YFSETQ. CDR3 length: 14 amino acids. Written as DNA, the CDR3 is TGCGCCAGCAGCTTGGACAGGGGGGAAGATACGCAGTATTTT. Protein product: CASSLDRGEDTQYF.

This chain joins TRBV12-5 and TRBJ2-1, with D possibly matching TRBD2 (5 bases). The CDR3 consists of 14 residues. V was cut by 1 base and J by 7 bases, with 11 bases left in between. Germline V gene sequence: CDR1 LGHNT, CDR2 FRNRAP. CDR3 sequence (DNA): TGTGCTAGTGGTTTGGGACTACCAAGGAATGAGCAGTTCTTC. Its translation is CASGLGLPRNEQFF. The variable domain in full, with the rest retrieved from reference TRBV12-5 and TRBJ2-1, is DARVTQTPRHKVTEMGQEVTMRCQPILGHNTVFWYRQTMMQGLELLAYFRNRAPLDDSGMPKDRFSAEMPDATLATLKIQPSEPRDSAVYFCASGLGLPRNEQFFGPGTRLTVL.

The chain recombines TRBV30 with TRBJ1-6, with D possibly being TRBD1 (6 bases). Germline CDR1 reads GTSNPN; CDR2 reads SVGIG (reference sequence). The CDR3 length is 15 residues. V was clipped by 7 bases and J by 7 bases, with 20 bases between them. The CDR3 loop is CALKIYRAPNSPLHF. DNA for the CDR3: TGTGCCTTAAAGATTTACAGGGCCCCAAATTCACCCCTCCACTTT.

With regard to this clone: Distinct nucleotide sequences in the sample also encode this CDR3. The CDR3 here is CASSLGQIYGYTF. The CDR3 coding sequence is TGCGCCAGCAGCTTGGGACAGATCTATGGCTACACCTTC. The gene calls are TRBV5-1 and TRBJ1-2; tentative D call: TRBD1 (5 bases). Germline V CDR1 and CDR2: SGHRS, YFSETQ. CDR3 size: 13 residues. Trimming cost V 0 bases and J 4 bases, with 7 bases left between them.

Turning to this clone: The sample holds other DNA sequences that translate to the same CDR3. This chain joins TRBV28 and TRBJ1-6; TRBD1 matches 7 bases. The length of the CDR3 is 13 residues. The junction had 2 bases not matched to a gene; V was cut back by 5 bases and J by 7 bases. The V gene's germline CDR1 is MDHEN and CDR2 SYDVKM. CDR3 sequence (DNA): TGTGCCAGCAGTAGGGACAGCAATTCACCCCTCCACTTT. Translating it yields CASSRDSNSPLHF. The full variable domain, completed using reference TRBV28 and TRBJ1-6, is DVKVTQSSRYLVKRTGEKVFLECVQDMDHENMFWYRQDPGLGLRLIYFSYDVKMKEKGDIPEGYSVSREKKERFSLILESASTNQTSMYLCASSRDSNSPLHFGNGTRLTVT.

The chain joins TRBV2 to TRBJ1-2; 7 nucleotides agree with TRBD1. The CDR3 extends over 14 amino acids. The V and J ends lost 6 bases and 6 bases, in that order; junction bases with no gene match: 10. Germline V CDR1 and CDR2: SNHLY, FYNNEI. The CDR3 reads CASSRRTGGDGYTF. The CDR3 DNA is TGTGCCAGCAGCCGACGGACAGGAGGAGATGGCTACACCTTC. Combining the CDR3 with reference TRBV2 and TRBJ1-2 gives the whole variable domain EPEVTQTPSHQVTQMGQEVILRCVPISNHLYFYWYRQILGQKVEFLVSFYNNEISEKSEIFDDQFSVERPDGSNFTLKIRSTKLEDSAMYFCASSRRTGGDGYTFGSGTRLTVV.